This TCR beta chain originates from a study of blood T cell repertoires in COVID-19. At the level of the study: Samples of COVID-19 (acute and convalescent) were obtained from the United States, Italy and Spain.

Clones were read by immunoSEQ multiplex PCR, and TCRdb kept only the in-frame ones, dropping some. The sample has 200,000 or so clones, approximately 80% seen once; the top ten hold around 12%. This CDR3 is built from 16 residues. CDR1 and CDR2 from the germline V gene are SGHKS and YYEKEE (reference sequence). Trimming took off 3 bases at V and 1 base at J, with 13 bases between the two ends. Sequenced material: peripheral blood. V usage is TRBV5-5 and J usage is TRBJ1-4; D remains ambiguous. The sequence came from an elderly woman with COVID-19, enrolled during active disease. DNA of the CDR3: TGTGCCAGCAGCTACGGGCCGGCGGGAACTAATGAAAAACTGTTTTTT. Its translation is CASSYGPAGTNEKLFF.